This TCR beta chain was identified in a study of T cell responses to AZD1222 COVID-19 vaccine. Only in-frame clones appear in the TCRdb table, and some are missing; sequencing was by immunoSEQ multiplex PCR. The profile shows some 140,000 clones, about nine tenths of them singletons. Deletions cut 1 base from V and 1 base from J, with 4 bases between. There are 14 residues in the CDR3. Germline V gene data show CDR1 as KGHSH and CDR2 as LQKENI. J is TRBJ2-2 and V is TRBV18, with no clear D. The material was peripheral blood, obtained on day 0 of MenACWY control vaccination. This receptor was identified in an adult in good health. The CDR3 sequence is CASSPRENTGELFF. Written as DNA, the CDR3 is TGTGCCAGCTCACCACGAGAGAACACCGGGGAGCTGTTTTTT.